This TCR beta chain comes out of a study of cytomegalovirus exposure and HLA in healthy donors. Regarding the study as a whole: In an earlier analysis, most TCR beta V segments were productive about 87% or about 30% of the time. Highest at DRB1 and lowest at HLA-C, TCR association rates differed among HLA loci in a later analysis.

CDR3 size: 14 residues. Between the trimmed V and J ends, which lost 6 bases and 0 bases, there was a span of 12 bases. Looked up from germline, CDR1 is MNHNS and CDR2 is SASEGT. 13 Jbeta primers and 60 Vbeta primers were used for the PCR. Per the study methods: There were around 80 million unique TCR beta chains by a later count, and some 12 million of them were shared. This table comes from immunoSEQ multiplex PCR, and its TCRdb copy is limited to in-frame clones, with some not included. V and J calls and clone size are as listed in that table; D and trimming were resolved from the DNA. The sample lists 150,000 to 200,000 clones, 87% occurring once. Of note for this clone: Its target is unknown.

The chain combines TRBV6-1 with TRBJ2-7, with a weak D call TRBD1 (5 bases). Sequenced input: PBMCs. The receptor was derived from a woman in her twenties or thirties in good health and CMV-seronegative. CDR3 DNA sequence: TGTGCCAGCAGGGACACGATCAGCTCCTACGAGCAGTACTTC. Its protein product is CASRDTISSYEQYF.